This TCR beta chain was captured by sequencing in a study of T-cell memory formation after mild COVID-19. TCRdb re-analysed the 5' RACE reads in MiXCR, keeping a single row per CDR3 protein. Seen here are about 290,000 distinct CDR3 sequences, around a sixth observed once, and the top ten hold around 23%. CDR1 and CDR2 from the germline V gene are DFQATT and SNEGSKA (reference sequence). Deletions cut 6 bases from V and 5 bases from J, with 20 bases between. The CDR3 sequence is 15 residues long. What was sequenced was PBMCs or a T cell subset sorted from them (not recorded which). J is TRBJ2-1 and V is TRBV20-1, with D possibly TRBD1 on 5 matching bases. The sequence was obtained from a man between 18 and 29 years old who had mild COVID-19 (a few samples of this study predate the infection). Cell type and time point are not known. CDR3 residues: CSAPAYRQNDNEQFF. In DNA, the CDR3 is TGCAGTGCCCCGGCCTACAGGCAAAATGACAATGAGCAGTTCTTC.